Sequencing of this T cell receptor beta chain was carried out in a study of T cells in Graves' hyperthyroidism and ophthalmopathy. Broader study findings: Researchers report that a 13 V-J model separated ophthalmopathy from stable hyperthyroidism.

There were TCR beta CDR3 regions amplified from RNA transcripts. The HTBI primer set was used in a first-round RT-PCR of the TCR CDR3. One entry per CDR3 protein results from TCRdb running MiXCR on the multiplex PCR reads. This sample has about 510,000 distinct CDR3 sequences; roughly 45% occur once, and the top ten carry roughly 45%. With 5 bases removed from V and 9 bases from J, the gap between germline ends came to 11 bases. The CDR3 is made up of 13 amino acids. The germline V gene encodes CDR1 SEHNR and CDR2 FQNEAQ (reference sequence). About this clonotype itself: The antigen is unknown.

This chain joins TRBV7-9 and TRBJ1-6; no clear D gene. The sequence was obtained from an adult woman with Graves' disease, either hyperthyroidism or ophthalmopathy (not recorded which). The sequencing sample was made of peripheral blood or thyroid tissue (not recorded which). The CDR3 bases are TGTGCCAGCAGCCCCATGGGGATTTCACCCCTCCACTTT. Protein: CASSPMGISPLHF.